The clone carrying this T cell receptor beta chain was seen at least ten times. Co-extracted RNA and DNA came from around 18-30 mg of unsorted bulk tissue. This sample was included in a study of tumor-infiltrating lymphocytes in primary liver carcinoma. The authors made TCR beta cDNA from 450 to 600 ng total RNA with a constant-region primer. Construction of TCR beta libraries relied on three successive nested multiplex PCR rounds employing slightly modified ARM-PCR. TRBV1-TRBV30 forward and Cbeta reverse primers drove the first two approximately 10-cycle rounds. TCRdb recomputed calls from the multiplex PCR reads with MiXCR, one row per CDR3 protein. The sample holds 80,000 or so distinct CDR3 sequences, over 55% seen once. With 0 bases removed from V and 8 bases from J, the gap between germline ends came to 15 bases. Germline V gives CDR1 SGHDT, CDR2 YYEEEE. The CDR3 runs 15 residues.

The sequenced sample consisted of liver tumor tissue from sampling region 4. Subset indicated: tumor region T4, right-lateral pole. V and J are TRBV5-6 and TRBJ2-1; D remains ambiguous. The TCR comes from a woman aged 60-75 years with primary liver carcinoma and hepatitis B virus infection. The CDR3 nucleotides read TGTGCCAGCAGCTTGGGGCTACACCGTGGGGATGAGCAGTTCTTC. Its protein product is CASSLGLHRGDEQFF.